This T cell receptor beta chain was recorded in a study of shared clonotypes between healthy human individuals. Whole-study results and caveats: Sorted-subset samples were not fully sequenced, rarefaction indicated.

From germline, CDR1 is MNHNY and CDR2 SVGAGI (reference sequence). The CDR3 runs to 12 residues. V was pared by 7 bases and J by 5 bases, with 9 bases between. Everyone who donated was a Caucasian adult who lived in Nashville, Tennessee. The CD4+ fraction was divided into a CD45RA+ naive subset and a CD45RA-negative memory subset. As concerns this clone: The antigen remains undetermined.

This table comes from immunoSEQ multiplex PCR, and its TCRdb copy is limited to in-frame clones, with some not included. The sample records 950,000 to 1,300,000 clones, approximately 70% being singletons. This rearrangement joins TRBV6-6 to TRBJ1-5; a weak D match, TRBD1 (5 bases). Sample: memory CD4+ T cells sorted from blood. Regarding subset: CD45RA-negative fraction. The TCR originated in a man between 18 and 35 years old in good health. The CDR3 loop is CASNTGDQPQHF. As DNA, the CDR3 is TGTGCCAGCAACACGGGGGATCAGCCCCAGCATTTT.